This TCR beta chain was retrieved from a study of blood T cell repertoires in COVID-19. Across the whole study: Sites in the United States, Italy and Spain provided acute and convalescent COVID-19 samples. In each case, the material was cDNA or gDNA derived from T cells, B-cell-depleted T cells, or PBMCs.

The method was immunoSEQ multiplex PCR; TCRdb's version includes in-frame clones alone and lacks a portion of them. The sample lists under 200,000 clones, roughly 85% occurring once. This clonotype was obtained from a man aged 60 to 75 with active or convalescent COVID-19. The sequencing sample was made of peripheral blood.

CDR3 in DNA: TGCGCCAGCAGTCAGCTGTCCCACAGGGGGTTGTACGAGCAGTACTTC. This sequence encodes CASSQLSHRGLYEQYF. The chain links TRBV23-1 to TRBJ2-7; 8 bases fit TRBD1. TRBV23-1 qualifies as an ORF whose function is uncertain. V lost 3 bases to trimming and J lost 4 bases; unmatched junction nucleotides: 11. This CDR3 is 16 amino acids long.